Following are 32 T cell receptor beta chains from one sample sequenced in a study of blood T cell repertoires in COVID-19. Profiled with immunoSEQ multiplex PCR; TCRdb holds only in-frame clones, not every one. The sample contains 140,000 to 150,000 clones, 84% of which appear only once. The source material was peripheral blood. The receptors derive from a human donor in a cohort sampled during active COVID-19.

The genes are TRBV10-3 and TRBJ1-3; D unclear. Trimming pared 5 bases from V and 7 bases from J, leaving 21 bases between. The CDR3 extends over 16 amino acids. CDR1 and CDR2 (germline): ENHRY, SYGVKD. CDR3 in DNA: TGTGCCATCAGTACCTCGGGAGCTTGGATCGGGAACACCATATATTTT. This gives the protein CAISTSGAWIGNTIYF.

The rearrangement links TRBV20-1 to TRBJ1-1; D is possibly TRBD1 (5 bases). The germline V and J ends were trimmed by 3 bases and 6 bases, with 14 bases remaining between them. Germline V gene data show CDR1 as DFQATT and CDR2 as SNEGSKA (reference sequence). This CDR3 is built from 13 residues. Written as DNA, the CDR3 is TGCAGTGCTAGTGCCAGGGCCGGCGCTGAAGCTTTCTTT. Its translation is CSASARAGAEAFF.

This clone was counted between two and nine times. This chain connects TRBV6-6 to TRBJ2-7; 7 bases are shared with TRBD1. Per germline, CDR1 MNHNY and CDR2 SVGAGI (reference sequence). V shed 6 bases and J 1 base; nucleotides not matched to a gene: 9. The CDR3 is 15 residues long. CDR3 region: CASSPIGTVSYEQYF. For the CDR3, the DNA is TGTGCCAGCAGCCCGATCGGGACAGTATCCTACGAGCAGTACTTC.

V usage is TRBV5-5 and J usage is TRBJ1-1, with D possibly being TRBD1 (6 bases). This CDR3 is 15 amino acids long. V was trimmed by 1 base and J by 3 bases, leaving 13 bases between them. Germline lookup yields CDR1 SGHKS and CDR2 YYEKEE (reference sequence). The CDR3 region has the DNA TGTGCCAGCAGCTTGACAGGGCTCATGGACACTGAAGCTTTCTTT. This gives the protein CASSLTGLMDTEAFF.

A few counts support this clone. This chain connects TRBV5-1 to TRBJ2-5, with D maybe TRBD2 (6 bases). Trimming shortened V by 2 bases and J by 4 bases, and 18 bases separated the two germline ends. The CDR3 has 16 residues. Per the germline V gene, CDR1 is SGHRS and CDR2 is YFSETQ. CDR3 bases: TGCGCCAGCAGCTTACGCCCTCCTAGCGTGGGAGAGACCCAGTACTTC. Amino acids: CASSLRPPSVGETQYF.

The chain has TRBV30 and TRBJ1-1; weak D call: TRBD1 (6 bases). Trimming stripped 8 bases from V and 1 base from J, with 17 bases between. From germline, CDR1 is GTSNPN and CDR2 SVGIG (reference sequence). The CDR3 consists of 14 residues. The CDR3 spells CARTETRTNTEAFF. CDR3 DNA: TGTGCCCGGACAGAAACACGCACGAACACTGAAGCTTTCTTT.

The chain uses TRBV29-1 and TRBJ2-1; D ambiguous. V was pared by 3 bases and J by 7 bases, with 10 bases between. The CDR3 length is 12 residues. From germline, CDR1 is SQVTM and CDR2 ANQGSEA. This CDR3 reads CSVEGSLNEQFF. CDR3 DNA sequence: TGCAGCGTTGAGGGCAGTTTGAATGAGCAGTTCTTC.

The chain employs TRBV27 and TRBJ2-1, with D maybe TRBD2 (6 bases). The germline gives CDR1 MNHEY, CDR2 SMNVEV (reference sequence). Trimming took off 5 bases at V and 4 bases at J, with 18 bases between the two ends. The CDR3 is 16 amino acids. The CDR3 DNA follows: TGTGCCAGCAGTATTTCCTCTCGGGGGAAGTACAATGAGCAGTTCTTC. Its protein is CASSISSRGKYNEQFF.

The J gene is TRBJ1-3, the V gene TRBV7-2, with a tentative D call TRBD1 (5 bases). The CDR3 is 15 residues long. The V gene's germline CDR1 is SGHTA and CDR2 FQGNSA. V dropped 3 bases and J dropped 4 bases, with 13 bases sitting between them. CDR3 protein: CASSFQQAAGNTIYF. Written as DNA, the CDR3 is TGTGCCAGCAGCTTCCAACAGGCAGCGGGAAACACCATATATTTT.

The chain uses TRBV6-1 and TRBJ1-3; weak D call: TRBD1 (5 bases). This CDR3 region has 15 residues. Germline V gene sequence: CDR1 MNHNS, CDR2 SASEGT. Trimming left V 3 bases short and J 0 bases short, with 9 bases between. The CDR3 reads CASSDPRVSGNTIYF. CDR3 DNA: TGTGCCAGCAGTGACCCCAGGGTCTCTGGAAACACCATATATTTT.

The chain joins TRBV12-5 to TRBJ1-5, with unresolved D. V lost 6 bases to trimming and J lost 2 bases, with 8 bases between them. The CDR3 has 13 residues. Germline CDR1 LGHNT, CDR2 FRNRAP. The CDR3 nucleotides read TGTGCTAGTGGAGCTCGGGGCAATCAGCCCCAGCATTTT. Protein product: CASGARGNQPQHF.

The V gene is TRBV7-2, the J gene TRBJ2-2; D perhaps matches TRBD2 (6 bases). Germline CDR1 and CDR2: SGHTA and FQGNSA. Between the trimmed V and J ends, which lost 1 base and 5 bases, there was a span of 11 bases. The CDR3 contains 15 residues. In DNA form, the CDR3 reads TGTGCCAGCAGCTTAGTTGCGGGGTTGACCGGGGAGCTGTTTTTT. Translation: CASSLVAGLTGELFF. Full variable domain (remainder filled in from reference TRBV7-2 and TRBJ2-2): GAGVSQSPSNKVTEKGKDVELRCDPISGHTALYWYRQSLGQGLEFLIYFQGNSAPDKSGLPSDRFSAERTGGSVSTLTIQRTQQEDSAVYLCASSLVAGLTGELFFGEGSRLTVL.

This chain connects TRBV6-5 to TRBJ2-7, with TRBD2 identical over 10 bases. Losses at the gene ends were 5 bases for V and 3 bases for J; bases not matched to a gene: 7. CDR3 size: 15 residues. Germline CDR1 MNHEY, CDR2 SVGAGI. CDR3 region: CASSPAGGTFYEQYF. The CDR3 DNA reads as TGTGCCAGCAGTCCAGCGGGAGGGACTTTCTACGAGCAGTACTTC.

CDR3 nucleotide sequence: TGTGCCAGCGTTGGGGGGGGGAATGAGCAGTTCTTC. Protein product: CASVGGGNEQFF. The chain has TRBV28 and TRBJ2-1; 7 bases match TRBD2. Germline CDR1 MDHEN, CDR2 SYDVKM. The V segment lost 8 bases and the J segment 7 bases; nucleotides outside the gene matches: 5. This CDR3 comprises 12 residues.

The chain recombines TRBV7-2 with TRBJ2-7, with TRBD2 matching over 10 bases. The CDR3 length is 15 residues. After removal of 6 bases from V and 2 bases from J, the junction contained 7 bases not matched to a gene. Germline V gene data show CDR1 as SGHTA and CDR2 as FQGNSA. CDR3 sequence: CASRPASGGPYEQYF. The DNA of the CDR3 is TGTGCCAGCAGGCCAGCTAGCGGGGGCCCCTACGAGCAGTACTTC.

The chain uses TRBV6-2 or TRBV6-3 and TRBJ2-2, with 8 bases aligning to TRBD1. Germline trimming cut 0 bases from V and 2 bases from J; bases unmatched to any gene: 5. The CDR3 loop spans 17 amino acids. Germline CDR1 MNHEY, CDR2 SVGEGT. CDR3 DNA sequence: TGTGCCAGCAGTTACTCGTTGGGACAGGTTAACACCGGGGAGCTGTTTTTT. Its translation is CASSYSLGQVNTGELFF.

The rearrangement joins TRBV7-9 to TRBJ2-1; D possibly corresponds to TRBD1 (6 bases). From germline, CDR1 is SEHNR and CDR2 FQNEAQ (reference sequence). The V and J ends lost 0 bases and 7 bases respectively, with 13 bases between them. This CDR3 is 15 amino acids long. CDR3 in DNA: TGTGCCAGCAGCTTAGCGCTGGGACACCCTAATGAGCAGTTCTTC. Translation gives CASSLALGHPNEQFF.

The CDR3 loop reads CASCRLAEEEQYV. The DNA of the CDR3 is TGTGCCAGCTGCAGACTAGCGGAGGAAGAGCAGTACGTC. V is TRBV21-1 and J is TRBJ2-7; the table assigns TRBD2, which was not confirmed against the DNA. TRBV21-1 corresponds to a pseudogene. The CDR3 is 13 residues long.

CDR3 bases: TGTGCCAGTACCCGGACAGGAAGGGCCTCCGGCTACACCTTC. Translating gives CASTRTGRASGYTF. This chain links TRBV19 with TRBJ1-2; 7 nucleotides agree with TRBD1. The CDR3 totals 14 residues. CDR1 and CDR2 (germline): LNHDA, SQIVND (reference sequence). The V gene end was trimmed by 7 bases and the J gene end by 8 bases; junction bases not matched to a gene: 13.

The rearrangement joins TRBV5-4 to TRBJ2-1; D is unclear. The CDR3 is made up of 15 amino acids. Germline V gene lookup returns CDR1 SGHNT and CDR2 YYREEE (reference sequence). V was clipped by 4 bases and J by 6 bases, with 17 bases between them. Written as DNA, the CDR3 is TGTGCCAGCAGCCGAGGTCCGGCGTTAGGCAATGAGCAGTTCTTC. Protein product: CASSRGPALGNEQFF.

The gene calls are TRBV2 and TRBJ1-1, with no clear D. This CDR3 comprises 14 residues. Deletions cut 4 bases from V and 7 bases from J, with 16 bases between. Germline-derived CDR1 and CDR2 are SNHLY and FYNNEI. CDR3 region: CASSGLEGSVEAFF. CDR3 coding DNA: TGTGCCAGCAGTGGCCTGGAGGGATCGGTTGAAGCTTTCTTT.

The chain employs TRBV2 and TRBJ1-1; possibly TRBD1 for D (6 bases). V lost 9 bases to trimming and J lost 6 bases, with 11 bases between them. The CDR3 has 11 residues. Per germline, CDR1 SNHLY and CDR2 FYNNEI. The CDR3 DNA follows: TGTGCCAGTACAGGGCGGGCTGAAGCTTTCTTT. Protein: CASTGRAEAFF. The whole variable domain, filled in from reference TRBV2 and TRBJ1-1, reads EPEVTQTPSHQVTQMGQEVILRCVPISNHLYFYWYRQILGQKVEFLVSFYNNEISEKSEIFDDQFSVERPDGSNFTLKIRSTKLEDSAMYFCASTGRAEAFFGQGTRLTVV.

This chain connects TRBV5-1 to TRBJ1-1; maybe TRBD1 (6 bases). V was cut by 3 bases and J by 1 base, with 13 bases left in between. The CDR3 spans 15 residues. Per the germline V gene, CDR1 is SGHRS and CDR2 is YFSETQ. CDR3 sequence reads: CASSSGGQRNTEAFF. CDR3 coding DNA: TGCGCCAGCAGCTCGGGGGGGCAGAGGAACACTGAAGCTTTCTTT.

The rearrangement joins TRBV27 to TRBJ1-4; D is uncertain. The germline gives CDR1 MNHEY, CDR2 SMNVEV (reference sequence). V was clipped by 2 bases and J by 7 bases, with 5 bases between them. The CDR3 consists of 12 residues. CDR3 DNA sequence: TGTGCCAGCAGTTTAGGCGGTGAAAAACTGTTTTTT. Translated: CASSLGGEKLFF.

For the CDR3, the DNA is TGTGCCAGCTCACCACGGGCGTTCCAAGAGACCCAGTACTTC. It yields the protein CASSPRAFQETQYF. The chain employs TRBV18 and TRBJ2-5; D remains unclear. V lost 1 base and J 1 base, leaving 7 bases between the germline ends. Germline V CDR1 and CDR2: KGHSH, LQKENI. The CDR3 consists of 14 residues. The full variable domain, with the rest looked up from reference TRBV18 and TRBJ2-5, is NAGVMQNPRHLVRRRGQEARLRCSPMKGHSHVYWYRQLPEEGLKFMVYLQKENIIDESGMPKERFSAEFPKEGPSILRIQQVVRGDSAAYFCASSPRAFQETQYFGPGTRLLVL.

J is TRBJ1-1 and V is TRBV9; TRBD1 agrees at 8 bases. The CDR3 consists of 13 residues. With V trimmed by 6 bases and J by 1 base, 2 bases remained unmatched. Germline CDR1 reads SGDLS; CDR2 reads YYNGEE. CDR3 sequence reads: CASTGTGNTEAFF. Here the CDR3 DNA reads TGTGCCAGCACCGGGACAGGGAACACTGAAGCTTTCTTT.

The V call is TRBV11-2, the J call TRBJ2-2, with D maybe TRBD1 (6 bases). The V and J ends lost 2 bases and 8 bases respectively, with 12 bases between them. Germline lookup yields CDR1 SGHAT and CDR2 FQNNGV. The CDR3 is 14 residues long. The chain's CDR3 is CASSLFQGRGELFF. The CDR3 DNA is TGTGCCAGCAGCTTATTTCAGGGGAGAGGGGAGCTGTTTTTT.

The rearrangement joins TRBV12-5 to TRBJ2-1, with TRBD1 matching over 7 bases. After removal of 7 bases from V and 0 bases from J, the junction contained 3 bases not matched to a gene. The CDR3 is 14 residues long. Per the germline V gene, CDR1 is LGHNT and CDR2 is FRNRAP. The CDR3 spells CASVGDSSYNEQFF. CDR3 nucleotides: TGTGCTAGTGTGGGGGACAGCTCCTACAATGAGCAGTTCTTC.

The chain is built from TRBV19 and TRBJ1-6, with D maybe TRBD1 (5 bases). CDR1 and CDR2 from the germline V gene are LNHDA and SQIVND (reference sequence). The germline V and J ends were trimmed by 4 bases and 14 bases, with 21 bases remaining between them. CDR3 length: 15 residues. The CDR3 region is CASSNRDSQVSSLHF. CDR3 nucleotides: TGTGCCAGTAGTAACCGAGACAGCCAGGTCTCCTCCCTCCACTTT. Together with reference TRBV19 and TRBJ1-6, the CDR3 gives the full variable domain: DGGITQSPKYLFRKEGQNVTLSCEQNLNHDAMYWYRQDPGQGLRLIYYSQIVNDFQKGDIAEGYSVSREKKESFPLTVTSAQKNPTAFYLCASSNRDSQVSSLHFGNGTRLTVT.

V is TRBV7-2 and J is TRBJ2-7; D is undetermined. The CDR3 covers 12 residues. Deletions cut 5 bases from V and 4 bases from J, with 9 bases between. The germline gives CDR1 SGHTA, CDR2 FQGNSA. The CDR3 here is CASSPEYYEQYF. The CDR3 nucleotides read TGTGCCAGCAGCCCGGAGTATTACGAGCAGTACTTC.

This chain connects TRBV2 to TRBJ2-1, with D perhaps TRBD2 (6 bases). CDR3 size: 15 residues. The V end was cut by 4 bases, the J end by 2 bases, with 12 bases between. Germline V CDR1 and CDR2: SNHLY, FYNNEI. In nucleotides, the CDR3 is TGTGCCAGCAGTGGGGGTCCTAGCGCCTACAATGAGCAGTTCTTC. Translation: CASSGGPSAYNEQFF. The whole variable domain, remainder taken from reference TRBV2 and TRBJ2-1, is EPEVTQTPSHQVTQMGQEVILRCVPISNHLYFYWYRQILGQKVEFLVSFYNNEISEKSEIFDDQFSVERPDGSNFTLKIRSTKLEDSAMYFCASSGGPSAYNEQFFGPGTRLTVL.

Details on this clone: Sequence at one end of the junction differs from germline and may be a read error. The rearrangement uses TRBV7-7 and TRBJ2-7; 7 positions match TRBD1. This CDR3 has 13 residues. Germline V lookup: CDR1 SSHAT, CDR2 FNYEAQ (reference sequence). The CDR3 nucleotides are TGTGCTAGCAGCTTAGGGACAGTCCACGAGCAGTACTTC. Translation: CASSLGTVHEQYF.